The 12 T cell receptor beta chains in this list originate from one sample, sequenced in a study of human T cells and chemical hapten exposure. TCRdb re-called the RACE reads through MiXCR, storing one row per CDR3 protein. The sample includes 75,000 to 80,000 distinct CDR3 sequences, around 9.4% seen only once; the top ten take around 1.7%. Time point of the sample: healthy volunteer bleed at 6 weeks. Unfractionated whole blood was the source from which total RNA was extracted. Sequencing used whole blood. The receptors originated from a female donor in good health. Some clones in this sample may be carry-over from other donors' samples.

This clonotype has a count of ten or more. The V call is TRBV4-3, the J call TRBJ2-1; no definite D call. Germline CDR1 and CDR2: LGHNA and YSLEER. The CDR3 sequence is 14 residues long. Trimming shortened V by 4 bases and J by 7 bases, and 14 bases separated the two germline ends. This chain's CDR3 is CASSRNDQSNEQFF. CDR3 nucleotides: TGCGCCAGCAGCCGTAACGACCAATCGAATGAGCAGTTCTTC.

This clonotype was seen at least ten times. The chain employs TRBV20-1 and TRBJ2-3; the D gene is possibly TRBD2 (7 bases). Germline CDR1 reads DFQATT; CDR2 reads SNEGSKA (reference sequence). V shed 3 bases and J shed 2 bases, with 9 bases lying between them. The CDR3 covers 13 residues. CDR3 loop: CSASGGATDTQYF. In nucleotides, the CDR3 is TGCAGTGCTAGTGGGGGGGCCACAGATACGCAGTATTTT.

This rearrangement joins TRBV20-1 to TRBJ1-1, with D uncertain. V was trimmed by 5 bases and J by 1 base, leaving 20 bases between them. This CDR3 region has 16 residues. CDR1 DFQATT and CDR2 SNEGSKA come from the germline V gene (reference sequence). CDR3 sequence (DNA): TGCAGTGCTGGGCAGACACGGCTGATCAGGAACACTGAAGCTTTCTTT. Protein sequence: CSAGQTRLIRNTEAFF.

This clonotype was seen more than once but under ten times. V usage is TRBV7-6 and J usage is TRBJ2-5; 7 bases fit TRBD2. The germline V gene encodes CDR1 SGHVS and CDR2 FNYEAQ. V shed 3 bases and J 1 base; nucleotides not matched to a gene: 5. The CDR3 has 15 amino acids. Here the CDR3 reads CASSLSGASQETQYF. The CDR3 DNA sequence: TGTGCCAGCAGCTTGAGCGGGGCTAGCCAAGAGACCCAGTACTTC. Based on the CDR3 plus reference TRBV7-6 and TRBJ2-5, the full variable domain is GAGVSQSPRYKVTKRGQDVALRCDPISGHVSLYWYRQALGQGPEFLTYFNYEAQQDKSGLPNDRFSAERPEGSISTLTIQRTEQRDSAMYRCASSLSGASQETQYFGPGTRLLVL.

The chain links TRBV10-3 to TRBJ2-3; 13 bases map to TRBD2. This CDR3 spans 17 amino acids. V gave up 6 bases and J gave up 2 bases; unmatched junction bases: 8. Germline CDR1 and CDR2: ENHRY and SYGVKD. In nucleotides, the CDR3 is TGTGCCATCAGGGGGACCACTAGCGGGGGGGTCACAGATACGCAGTATTTT. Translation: CAIRGTTSGGVTDTQYF.

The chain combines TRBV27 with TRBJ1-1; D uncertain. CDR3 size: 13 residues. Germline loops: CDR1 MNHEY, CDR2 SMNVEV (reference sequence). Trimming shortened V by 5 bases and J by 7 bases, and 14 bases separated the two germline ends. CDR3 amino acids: CASSPYRGDEAFF. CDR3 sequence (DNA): TGTGCCAGCAGTCCCTACCGCGGGGATGAAGCTTTCTTT.

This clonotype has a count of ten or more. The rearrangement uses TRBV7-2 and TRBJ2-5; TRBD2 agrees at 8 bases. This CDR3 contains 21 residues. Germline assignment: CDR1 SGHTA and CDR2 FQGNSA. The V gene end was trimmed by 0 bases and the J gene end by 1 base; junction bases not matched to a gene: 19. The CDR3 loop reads CASSLAPPNIIGSGAQETQYF. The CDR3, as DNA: TGTGCCAGCAGCTTAGCCCCGCCGAATATTATAGGTAGCGGGGCCCAAGAGACCCAGTACTTC.

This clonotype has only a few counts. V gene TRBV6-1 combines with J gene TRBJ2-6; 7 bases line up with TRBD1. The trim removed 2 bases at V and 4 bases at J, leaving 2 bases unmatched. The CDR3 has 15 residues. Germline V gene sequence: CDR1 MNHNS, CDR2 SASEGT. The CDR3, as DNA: TGTGCCAGCAGTGAAACAGGGGCCGGGGCCAACGTCCTGACTTTC. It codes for CASSETGAGANVLTF.

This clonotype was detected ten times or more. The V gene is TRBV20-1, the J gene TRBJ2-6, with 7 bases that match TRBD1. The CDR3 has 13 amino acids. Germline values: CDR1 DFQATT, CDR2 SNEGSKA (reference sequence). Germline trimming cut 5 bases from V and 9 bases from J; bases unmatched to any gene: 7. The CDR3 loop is CSALSDRLNVLTF. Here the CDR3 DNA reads TGCAGTGCTCTATCGGACAGGCTCAACGTCCTGACTTTC.

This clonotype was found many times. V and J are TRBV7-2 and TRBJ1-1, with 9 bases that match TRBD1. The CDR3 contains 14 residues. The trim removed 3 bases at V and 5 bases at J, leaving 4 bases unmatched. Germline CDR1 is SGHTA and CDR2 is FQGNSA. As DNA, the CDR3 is TGTGCCAGCAGCTTCCTAGGACAGGGGACTGAAGCTTTCTTT. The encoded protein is CASSFLGQGTEAFF.

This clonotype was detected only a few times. CDR3 in amino acids: CASGIAGGAPPTDTQYF. The CDR3 DNA reads as TGTGCCAGCGGAATCGCGGGGGGCGCCCCCCCCACAGATACGCAGTATTTT. The J gene is TRBJ2-3, the V gene TRBV27; 8 nucleotides line up with TRBD2. Germline V gene data show CDR1 as MNHEY and CDR2 as SMNVEV (reference sequence). The CDR3 loop spans 17 amino acids. V lost 8 bases and J lost 2; bases outside the gene matches: 15.

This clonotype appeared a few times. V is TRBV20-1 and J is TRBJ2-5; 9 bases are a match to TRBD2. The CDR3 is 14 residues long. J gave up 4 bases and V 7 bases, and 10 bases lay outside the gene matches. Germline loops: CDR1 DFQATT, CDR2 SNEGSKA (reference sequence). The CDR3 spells CSGGGAGGLETQYF. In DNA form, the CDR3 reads TGCAGTGGCGGGGGAGCGGGGGGTTTAGAGACCCAGTACTTC.